The clone carrying this T cell receptor beta chain was seen more than once but under ten times. A second PCR of roughly 7 to 11 cycles used a sample-barcoded 5' primer and a J-beta primer mix. TCRdb reprocessed the 5' RACE reads via MiXCR and lists one record per CDR3 protein. Found here are 850,000 to 1,100,000 distinct CDR3 sequences, about two fifths of them singletons; the top ten hold about 12%. From germline, CDR1 is MNHEY and CDR2 SVGEGT. V gave up 5 bases and J gave up 1 base, with 16 bases separating them. The CDR3 consists of 16 residues. This record belongs to a study of blood T cells in healthy people across ages.

The receptor was isolated from a man between 18 and 35 years old in good health. V and J are TRBV6-2 or TRBV6-3 and TRBJ2-3; D remains unclear. Sequenced sample: blood. The CDR3 nucleotides are TGTGCCAGCAGTCCCGGCAGCCGTAGTGGCACAGATACGCAGTATTTT. It specifies CASSPGSRSGTDTQYF.